This record covers a single T cell receptor (beta chain). The antigen remains unidentified. Here immunoSEQ multiplex PCR was the method, and the copy in TCRdb shows in-frame clones only, minus some. The sample yields roughly 1.4 million clones, 98% to 99% seen once. This sample was taken from a study of shared clonotypes between healthy human individuals. Turning to the study itself: Used for every donor were three CD4 naive, three CD4 memory, two CD8 naive and one CD8 memory plate. Findings of the study overall: The generation probabilities recorded for non-shared clonotypes fell below those of clonotypes shared by all four donors. When naive CD4 clonotypes were compared across several donors, about 4.8% were shared.

Recent acute infections and vaccinations were absent in the healthy HIV-negative adult donors. Sequencing used naive CD4+ T cells sorted from blood. The subset: CD45RA+ positively selected. This sequence was found in a man aged 25-45 years in good health.

In DNA, the CDR3 is TGTGCCAGCAGTGAAGGCGCAAGCGGAACCTACGAGCAGTACTTC. Protein product: CASSEGASGTYEQYF. The chain links TRBV6-1 to TRBJ2-7; D possibly corresponds to TRBD2 (5 bases). Trimming cost V 1 base and J 2 bases, with 12 bases left between them. CDR3 length equals 15 residues. Germline V CDR1 and CDR2: MNHNS, SASEGT.